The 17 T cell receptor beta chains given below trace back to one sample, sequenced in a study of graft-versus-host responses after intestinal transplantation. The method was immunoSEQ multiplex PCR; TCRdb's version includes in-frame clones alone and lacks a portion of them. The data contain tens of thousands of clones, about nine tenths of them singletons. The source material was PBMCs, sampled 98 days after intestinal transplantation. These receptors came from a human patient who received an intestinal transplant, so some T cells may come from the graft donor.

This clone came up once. The CDR3 here is CASSPREYQPQHF. In nucleotides, the CDR3 is TGTGCCAGTAGTCCGCGAGAGTATCAGCCCCAGCATTTT. The rearrangement uses TRBV19 and TRBJ1-5, with D hard to call. V was trimmed by 5 bases and J by 5 bases, leaving 10 bases between them. The germline gives CDR1 LNHDA, CDR2 SQIVND (reference sequence). The CDR3 is made up of 13 amino acids.

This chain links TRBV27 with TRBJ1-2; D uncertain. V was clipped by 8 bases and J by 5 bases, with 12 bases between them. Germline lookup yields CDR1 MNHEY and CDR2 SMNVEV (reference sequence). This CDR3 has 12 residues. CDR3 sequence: CASGVRGYGYTF. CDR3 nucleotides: TGTGCCAGCGGTGTGCGCGGGTATGGCTACACCTTC.

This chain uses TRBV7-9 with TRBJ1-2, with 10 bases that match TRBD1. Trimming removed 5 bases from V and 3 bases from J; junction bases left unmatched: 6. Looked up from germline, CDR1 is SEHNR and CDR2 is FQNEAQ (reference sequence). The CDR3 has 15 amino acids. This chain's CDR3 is CASSPSTGGDYGYTF. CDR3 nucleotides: TGTGCCAGCAGCCCCTCGACAGGGGGCGACTATGGCTACACCTTC.

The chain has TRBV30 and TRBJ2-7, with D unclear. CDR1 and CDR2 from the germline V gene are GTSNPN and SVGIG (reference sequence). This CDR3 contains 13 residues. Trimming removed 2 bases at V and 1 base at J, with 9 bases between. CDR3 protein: CAWSYTASYEQYF. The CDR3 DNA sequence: TGTGCCTGGAGTTATACAGCTTCCTACGAGCAGTACTTC.

Written as DNA, the CDR3 is TGTGCCAGCAGTGAACTAGCGGGAGCCTACAATGAGCAGTTCTTC. Its translation is CASSELAGAYNEQFF. The genes are TRBV6-1 and TRBJ2-1, with 10 bases matching TRBD2. There are 15 residues in the CDR3. The germline gives CDR1 MNHNS, CDR2 SASEGT. V lost 2 bases, J lost 2 bases, and 0 bases stayed unmatched.

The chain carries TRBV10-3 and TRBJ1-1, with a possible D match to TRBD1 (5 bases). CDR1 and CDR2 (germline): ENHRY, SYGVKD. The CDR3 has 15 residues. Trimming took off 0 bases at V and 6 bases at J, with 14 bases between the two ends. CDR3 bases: TGTGCCATCAGTGAGTCAAAAAAGGGGACCCCTGAAGCTTTCTTT. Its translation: CAISESKKGTPEAFF.

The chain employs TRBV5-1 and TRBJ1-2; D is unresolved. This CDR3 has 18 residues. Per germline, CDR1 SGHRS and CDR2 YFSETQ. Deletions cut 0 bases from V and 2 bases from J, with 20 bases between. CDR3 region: CASSLEWRAAFFNYGYTF. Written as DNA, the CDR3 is TGCGCCAGCAGCTTGGAGTGGAGGGCCGCATTCTTCAACTATGGCTACACCTTC.

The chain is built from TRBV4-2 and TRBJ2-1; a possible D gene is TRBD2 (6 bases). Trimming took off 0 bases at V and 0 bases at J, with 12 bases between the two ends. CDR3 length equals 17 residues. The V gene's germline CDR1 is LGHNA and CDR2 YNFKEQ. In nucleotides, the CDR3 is TGTGCCAGCAGCCAAGATCCTTCCGGGAGCTCCTACAATGAGCAGTTCTTC. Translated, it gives CASSQDPSGSSYNEQFF.

The CDR3 protein is CASSEGTGGYEQYF. Written as DNA, the CDR3 is TGTGCCAGCAGTGAGGGGACAGGGGGCTACGAGCAGTACTTC. The chain couples TRBV6-5 to TRBJ2-7, with 11 bases that match TRBD1. The CDR3 spans 14 residues. The V gene's germline CDR1 is MNHEY and CDR2 SVGAGI. J gave up 3 bases and V 5 bases, and 3 bases lay outside the gene matches.

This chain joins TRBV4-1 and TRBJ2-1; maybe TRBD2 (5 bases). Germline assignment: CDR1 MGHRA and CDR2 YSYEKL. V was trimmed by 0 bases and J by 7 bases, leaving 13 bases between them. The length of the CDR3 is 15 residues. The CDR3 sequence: CASSQEDWPGNEQFF. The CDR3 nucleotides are TGCGCCAGCAGCCAAGAGGACTGGCCTGGGAATGAGCAGTTCTTC.

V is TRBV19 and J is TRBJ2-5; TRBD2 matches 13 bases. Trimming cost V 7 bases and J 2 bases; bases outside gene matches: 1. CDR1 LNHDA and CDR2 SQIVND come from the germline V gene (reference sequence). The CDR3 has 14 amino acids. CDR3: CASMGLAGQETQYF. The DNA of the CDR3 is TGTGCCAGTATGGGACTAGCGGGGCAAGAGACCCAGTACTTC.

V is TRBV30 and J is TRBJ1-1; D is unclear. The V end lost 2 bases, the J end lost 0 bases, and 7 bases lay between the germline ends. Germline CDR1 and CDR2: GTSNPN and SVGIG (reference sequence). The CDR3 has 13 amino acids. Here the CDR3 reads CAWSLSMNTEAFF. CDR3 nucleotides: TGTGCCTGGAGTCTTTCTATGAACACTGAAGCTTTCTTT.

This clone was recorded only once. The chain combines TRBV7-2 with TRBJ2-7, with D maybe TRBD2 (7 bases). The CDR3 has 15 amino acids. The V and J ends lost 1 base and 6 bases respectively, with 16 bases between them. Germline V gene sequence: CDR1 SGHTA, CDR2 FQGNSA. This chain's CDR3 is CASSLVGGRMGEQYF. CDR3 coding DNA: TGTGCCAGCAGCTTAGTCGGGGGGCGAATGGGCGAGCAGTACTTC.

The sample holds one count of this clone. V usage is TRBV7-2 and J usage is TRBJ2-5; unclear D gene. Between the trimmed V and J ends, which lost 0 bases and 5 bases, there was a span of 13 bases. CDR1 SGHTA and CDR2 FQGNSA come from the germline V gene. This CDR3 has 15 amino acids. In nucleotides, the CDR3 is TGTGCCAGCAGCTTAGCATGGAGCGCGGCCGAGACCCAGTACTTC. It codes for CASSLAWSAAETQYF.

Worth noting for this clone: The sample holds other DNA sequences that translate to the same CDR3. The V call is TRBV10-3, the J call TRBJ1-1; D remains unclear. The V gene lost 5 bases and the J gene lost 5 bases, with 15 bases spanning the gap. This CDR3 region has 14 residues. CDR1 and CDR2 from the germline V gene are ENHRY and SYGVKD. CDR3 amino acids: CAISTPAQNTEAFF. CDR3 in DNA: TGTGCCATCAGTACCCCTGCCCAGAATACTGAAGCTTTCTTT.

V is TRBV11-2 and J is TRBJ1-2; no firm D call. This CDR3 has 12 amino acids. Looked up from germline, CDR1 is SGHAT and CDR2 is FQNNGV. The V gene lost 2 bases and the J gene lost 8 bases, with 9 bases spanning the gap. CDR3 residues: CASSLTPGGYTF. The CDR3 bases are TGTGCCAGCAGCTTAACCCCCGGGGGCTACACCTTC.

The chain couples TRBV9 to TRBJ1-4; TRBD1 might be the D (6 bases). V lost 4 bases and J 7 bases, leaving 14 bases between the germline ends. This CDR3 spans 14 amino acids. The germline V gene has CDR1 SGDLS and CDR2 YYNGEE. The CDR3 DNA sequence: TGTGCCAGCAGCCCGACAGGAGGGGGTGAAAAACTGTTTTTT. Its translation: CASSPTGGGEKLFF.